This T cell receptor beta chain was identified during a study of blood T cells in healthy people across ages. Study-wide results and caveats: Whereas aged donors had fewer naive CD4+ cells, long-lived donors had more of them and higher diversity. Percentage of naive T cells showed a strong correlation with TCR beta diversity.

Points on this clonotype: Its antigen remains unknown. A read error may explain this, as a much larger clone is one base away.

Combining a sample-barcoded 5' primer with a J-beta primer mix, a second PCR ran for roughly 6 to 12 cycles. The study obtained at least 3 million CDR3-containing paired-end reads from every sample. In TCRdb, the 5' RACE reads were re-called with MiXCR into one record per CDR3 protein. Among approximately 690,000 distinct CDR3 sequences listed, over 40% were seen once. The ends lost 3 bases at V and 8 bases at J; junction bases unmatched: 10. Germline V CDR1 and CDR2: MDHEN, SYDVKM. The CDR3 sequence is 15 residues long. The source is a man at least 80 years old in good health. The chain joins TRBV28 to TRBJ2-1, with 7 bases identical to TRBD1. The sequenced sample was blood. For the CDR3, the DNA is TGTGCCAGCAGTTTGGGTGGGACAGCTAACGATGAGCAGTTCTTC. As protein: CASSLGGTANDEQFF.